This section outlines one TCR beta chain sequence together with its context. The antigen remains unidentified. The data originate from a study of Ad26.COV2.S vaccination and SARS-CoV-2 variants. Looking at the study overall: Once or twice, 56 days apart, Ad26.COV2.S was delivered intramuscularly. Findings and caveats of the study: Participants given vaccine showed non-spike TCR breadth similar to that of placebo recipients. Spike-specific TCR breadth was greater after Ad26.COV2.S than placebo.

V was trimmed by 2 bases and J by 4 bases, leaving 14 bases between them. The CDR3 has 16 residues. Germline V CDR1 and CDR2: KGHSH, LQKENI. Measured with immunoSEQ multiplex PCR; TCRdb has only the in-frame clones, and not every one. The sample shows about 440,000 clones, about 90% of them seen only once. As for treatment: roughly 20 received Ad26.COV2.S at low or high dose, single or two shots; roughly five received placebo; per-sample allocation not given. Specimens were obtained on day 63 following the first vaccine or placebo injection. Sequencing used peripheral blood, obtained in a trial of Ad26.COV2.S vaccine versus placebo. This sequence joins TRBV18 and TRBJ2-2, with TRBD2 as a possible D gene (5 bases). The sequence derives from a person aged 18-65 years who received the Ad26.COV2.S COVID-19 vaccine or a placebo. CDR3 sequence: CASSPTRSRGTGELFF. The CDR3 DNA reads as TGTGCCAGCTCACCAACCAGGTCCCGGGGCACCGGGGAGCTGTTTTTT.